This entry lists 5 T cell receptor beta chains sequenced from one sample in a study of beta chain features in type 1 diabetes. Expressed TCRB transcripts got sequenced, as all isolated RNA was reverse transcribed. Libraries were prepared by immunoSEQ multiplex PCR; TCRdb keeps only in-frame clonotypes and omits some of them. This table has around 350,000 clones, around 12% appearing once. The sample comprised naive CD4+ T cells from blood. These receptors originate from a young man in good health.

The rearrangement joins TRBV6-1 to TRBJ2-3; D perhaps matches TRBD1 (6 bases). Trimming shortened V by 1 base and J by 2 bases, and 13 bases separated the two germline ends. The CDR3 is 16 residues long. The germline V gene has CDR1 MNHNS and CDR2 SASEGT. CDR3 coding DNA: TGTGCCAGCAGTGAAGTCAGGGGTAGGGCCACAGATACGCAGTATTTT. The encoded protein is CASSEVRGRATDTQYF.

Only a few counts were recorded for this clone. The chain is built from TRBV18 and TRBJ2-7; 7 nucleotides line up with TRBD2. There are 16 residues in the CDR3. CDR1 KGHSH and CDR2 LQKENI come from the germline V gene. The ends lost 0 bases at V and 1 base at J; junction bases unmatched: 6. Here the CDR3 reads CASSPPGGRSSYEQYF. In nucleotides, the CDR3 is TGTGCCAGCTCACCACCGGGGGGGAGAAGTTCCTACGAGCAGTACTTC.

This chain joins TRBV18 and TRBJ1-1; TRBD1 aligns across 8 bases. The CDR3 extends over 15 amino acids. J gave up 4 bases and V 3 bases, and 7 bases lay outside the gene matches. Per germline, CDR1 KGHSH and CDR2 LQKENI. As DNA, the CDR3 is TGTGCCAGCTCACCGTCAGGGGGCTCGGGCACTGAAGCTTTCTTT. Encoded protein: CASSPSGGSGTEAFF.

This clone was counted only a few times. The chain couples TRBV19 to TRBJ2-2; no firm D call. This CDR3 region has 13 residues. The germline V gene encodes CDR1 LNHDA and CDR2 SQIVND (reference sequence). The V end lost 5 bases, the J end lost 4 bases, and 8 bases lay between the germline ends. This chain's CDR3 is CASSSSGTGELFF. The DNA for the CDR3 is TGTGCCAGTAGTTCATCGGGCACCGGGGAGCTGTTTTTT.

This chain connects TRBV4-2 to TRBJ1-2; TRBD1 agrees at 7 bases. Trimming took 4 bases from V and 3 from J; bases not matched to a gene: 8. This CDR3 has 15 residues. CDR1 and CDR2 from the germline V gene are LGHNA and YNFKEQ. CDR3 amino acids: CASSRTNRGDYGYTF. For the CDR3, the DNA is TGTGCCAGCAGCCGCACGAACAGGGGAGACTATGGCTACACCTTC.